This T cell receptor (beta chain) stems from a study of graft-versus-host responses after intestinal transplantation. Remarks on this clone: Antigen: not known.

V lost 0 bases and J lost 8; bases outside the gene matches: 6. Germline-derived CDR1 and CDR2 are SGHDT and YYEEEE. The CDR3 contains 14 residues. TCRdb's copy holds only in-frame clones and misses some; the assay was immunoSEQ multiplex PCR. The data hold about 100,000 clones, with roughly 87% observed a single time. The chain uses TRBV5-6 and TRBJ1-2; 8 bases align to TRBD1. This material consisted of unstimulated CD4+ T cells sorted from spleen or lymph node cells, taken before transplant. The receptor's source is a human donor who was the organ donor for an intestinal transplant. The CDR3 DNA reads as TGTGCCAGCAGCTTGGTTCAGGGGGCGAGGGGCTACACCTTC. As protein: CASSLVQGARGYTF.